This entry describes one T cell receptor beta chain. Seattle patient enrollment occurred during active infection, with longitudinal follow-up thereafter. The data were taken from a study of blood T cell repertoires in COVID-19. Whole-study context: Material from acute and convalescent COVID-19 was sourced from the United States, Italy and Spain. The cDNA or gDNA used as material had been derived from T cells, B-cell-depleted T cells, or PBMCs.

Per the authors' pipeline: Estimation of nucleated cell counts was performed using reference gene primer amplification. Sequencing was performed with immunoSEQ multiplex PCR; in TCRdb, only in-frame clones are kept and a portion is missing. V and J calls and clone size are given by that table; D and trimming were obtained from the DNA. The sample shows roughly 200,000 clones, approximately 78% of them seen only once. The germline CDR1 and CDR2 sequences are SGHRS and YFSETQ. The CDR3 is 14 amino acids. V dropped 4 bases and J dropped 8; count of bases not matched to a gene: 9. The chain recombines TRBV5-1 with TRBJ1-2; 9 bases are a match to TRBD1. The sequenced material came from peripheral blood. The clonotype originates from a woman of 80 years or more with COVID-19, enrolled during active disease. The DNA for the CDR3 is TGCGCCAGCAGCGGGGGGACAGGGACGGAGGGCTACACCTTC. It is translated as CASSGGTGTEGYTF.